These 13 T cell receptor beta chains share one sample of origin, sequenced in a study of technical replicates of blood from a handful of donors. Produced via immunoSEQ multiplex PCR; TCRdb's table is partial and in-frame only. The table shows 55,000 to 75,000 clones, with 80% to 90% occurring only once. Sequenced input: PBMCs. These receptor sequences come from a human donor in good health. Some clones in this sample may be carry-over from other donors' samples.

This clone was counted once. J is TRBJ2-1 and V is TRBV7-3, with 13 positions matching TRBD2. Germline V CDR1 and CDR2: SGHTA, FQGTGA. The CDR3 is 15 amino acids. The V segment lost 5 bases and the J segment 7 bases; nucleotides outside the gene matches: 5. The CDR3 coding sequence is TGTGCCAGCAGCCCCGGACTAGCGGGAGTAAATGAGCAGTTCTTC. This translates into CASSPGLAGVNEQFF.

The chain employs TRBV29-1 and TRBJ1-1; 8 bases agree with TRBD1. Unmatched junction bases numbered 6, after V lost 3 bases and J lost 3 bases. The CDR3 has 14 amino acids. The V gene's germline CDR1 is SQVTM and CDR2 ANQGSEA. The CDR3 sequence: CSVDTGGADTEAFF. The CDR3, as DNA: TGCAGCGTTGATACAGGGGGGGCCGACACTGAAGCTTTCTTT.

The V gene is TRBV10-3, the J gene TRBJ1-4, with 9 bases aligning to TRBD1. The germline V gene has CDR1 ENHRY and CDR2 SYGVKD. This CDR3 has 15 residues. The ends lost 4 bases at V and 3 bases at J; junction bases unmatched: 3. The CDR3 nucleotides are TGTGCCATCAGTGGAGGGACAGGGCCTAATGAAAAACTGTTTTTT. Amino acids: CAISGGTGPNEKLFF.

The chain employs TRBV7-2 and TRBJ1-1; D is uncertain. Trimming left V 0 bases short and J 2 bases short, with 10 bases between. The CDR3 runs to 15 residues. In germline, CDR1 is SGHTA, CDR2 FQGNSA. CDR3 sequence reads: CASSLALGVNTEAFF. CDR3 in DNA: TGTGCCAGCAGCTTAGCACTCGGTGTCAACACTGAAGCTTTCTTT.

Here the CDR3 reads CASSPGQIYEQYF. The CDR3 coding sequence is TGCGCCAGCAGCCCGGGACAAATCTACGAGCAGTACTTC. The rearrangement uses TRBV5-1 and TRBJ2-7; tentative D call: TRBD1 (6 bases). With 4 bases removed from V and 3 bases from J, the gap between germline ends came to 11 bases. The CDR3 extends over 13 amino acids. Germline loops: CDR1 SGHRS, CDR2 YFSETQ.

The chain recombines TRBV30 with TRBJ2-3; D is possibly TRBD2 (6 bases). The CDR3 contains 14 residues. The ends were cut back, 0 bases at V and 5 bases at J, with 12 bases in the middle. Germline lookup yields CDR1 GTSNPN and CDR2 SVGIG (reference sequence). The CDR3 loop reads CAWSVRLGGDTQYF. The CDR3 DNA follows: TGTGCCTGGAGTGTACGGCTGGGGGGAGATACGCAGTATTTT.

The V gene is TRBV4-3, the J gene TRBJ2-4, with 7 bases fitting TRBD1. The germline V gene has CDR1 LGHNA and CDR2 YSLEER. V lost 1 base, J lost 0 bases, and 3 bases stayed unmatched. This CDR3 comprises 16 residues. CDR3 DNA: TGCGCCAGCAGCCAAGGGACAGGACTAGCCAAAAACATTCAGTACTTC. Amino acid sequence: CASSQGTGLAKNIQYF.

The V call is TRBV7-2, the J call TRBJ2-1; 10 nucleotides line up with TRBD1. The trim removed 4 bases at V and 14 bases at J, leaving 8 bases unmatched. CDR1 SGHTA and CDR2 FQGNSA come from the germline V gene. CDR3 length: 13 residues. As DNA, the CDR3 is TGTGCCAGCAGCTCTGGGACAGGGGAGGGGAAGTTCTTC. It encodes CASSSGTGEGKFF.

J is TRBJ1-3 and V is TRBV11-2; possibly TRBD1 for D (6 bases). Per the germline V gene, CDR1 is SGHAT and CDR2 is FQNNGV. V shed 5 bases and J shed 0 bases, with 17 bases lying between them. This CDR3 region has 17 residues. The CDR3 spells CASSRGAGAGSGNTIYF. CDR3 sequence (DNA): TGTGCCAGCAGCCGTGGGGCAGGGGCCGGCTCTGGAAACACCATATATTTT.

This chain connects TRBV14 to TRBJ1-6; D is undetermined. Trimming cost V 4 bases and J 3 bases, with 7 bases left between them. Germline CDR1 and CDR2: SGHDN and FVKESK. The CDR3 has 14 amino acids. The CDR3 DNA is TGTGCCAGCAGCCGTGACAACTATAATTCACCCCTCCACTTT. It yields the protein CASSRDNYNSPLHF.

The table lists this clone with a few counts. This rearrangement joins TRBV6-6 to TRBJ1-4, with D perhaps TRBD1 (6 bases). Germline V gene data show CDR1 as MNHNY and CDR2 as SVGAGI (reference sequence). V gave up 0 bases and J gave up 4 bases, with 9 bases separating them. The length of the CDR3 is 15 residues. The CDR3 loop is CASSYSQDSNEKLFF. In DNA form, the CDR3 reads TGTGCCAGCAGTTACTCTCAGGACAGTAATGAAAAACTGTTTTTT.

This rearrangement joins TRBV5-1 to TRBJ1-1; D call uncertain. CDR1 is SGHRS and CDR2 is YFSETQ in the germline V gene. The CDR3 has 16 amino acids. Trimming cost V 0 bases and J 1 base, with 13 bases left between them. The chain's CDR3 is CASSLGRGRTNTEAFF. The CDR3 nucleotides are TGCGCCAGCAGCTTGGGGCGGGGTCGGACGAACACTGAAGCTTTCTTT.

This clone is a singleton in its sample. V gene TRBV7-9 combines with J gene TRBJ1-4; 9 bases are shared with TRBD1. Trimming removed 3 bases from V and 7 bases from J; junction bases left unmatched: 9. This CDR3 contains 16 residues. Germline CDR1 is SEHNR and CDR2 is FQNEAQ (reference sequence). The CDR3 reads CASSLGDREVSEKLFF. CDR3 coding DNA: TGTGCCAGCAGCTTGGGGGACAGGGAGGTATCTGAAAAACTGTTTTTT.